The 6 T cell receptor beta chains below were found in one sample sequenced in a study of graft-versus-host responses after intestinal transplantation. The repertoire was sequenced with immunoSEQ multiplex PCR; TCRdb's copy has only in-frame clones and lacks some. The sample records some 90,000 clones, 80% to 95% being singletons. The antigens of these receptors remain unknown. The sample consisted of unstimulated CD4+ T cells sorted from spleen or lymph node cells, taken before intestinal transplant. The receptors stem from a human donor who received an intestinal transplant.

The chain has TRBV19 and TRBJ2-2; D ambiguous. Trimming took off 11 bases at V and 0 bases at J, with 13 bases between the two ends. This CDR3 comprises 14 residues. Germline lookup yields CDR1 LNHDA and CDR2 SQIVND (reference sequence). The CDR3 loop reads CASRSEANTGELFF. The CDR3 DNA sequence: TGTGCCTCTAGAAGCGAGGCGAACACCGGGGAGCTGTTTTTT.

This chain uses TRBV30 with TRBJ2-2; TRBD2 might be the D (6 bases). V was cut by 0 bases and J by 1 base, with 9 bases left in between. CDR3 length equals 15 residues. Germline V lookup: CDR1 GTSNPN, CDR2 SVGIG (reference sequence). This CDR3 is CAWSVAGQNTGELFF. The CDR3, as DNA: TGTGCCTGGAGTGTGGCGGGGCAGAACACCGGGGAGCTGTTTTTT.

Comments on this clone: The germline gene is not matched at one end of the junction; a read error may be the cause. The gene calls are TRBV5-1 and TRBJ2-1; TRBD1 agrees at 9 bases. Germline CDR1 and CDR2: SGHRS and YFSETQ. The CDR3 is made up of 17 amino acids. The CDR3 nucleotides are TGCGCCCGCAGCTTGGGGGGACAGGGCTCGTTTGGCAATGAGCAGTTCTTC. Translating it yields CARSLGGQGSFGNEQFF.

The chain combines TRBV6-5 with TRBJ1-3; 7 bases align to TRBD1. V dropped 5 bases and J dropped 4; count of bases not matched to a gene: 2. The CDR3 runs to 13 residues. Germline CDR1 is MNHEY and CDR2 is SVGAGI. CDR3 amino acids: CASSTGAGNTIYF. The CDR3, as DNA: TGTGCCAGCAGTACAGGGGCCGGAAACACCATATATTTT.

For the CDR3, the DNA is TGTGCCAGCAGTGGGGGACAGGTTTACGAGCAGTACTTC. Translation gives CASSGGQVYEQYF. The rearrangement joins TRBV25-1 to TRBJ2-7, with 8 bases identical to TRBD1. Germline loops: CDR1 MGHDK, CDR2 SYGVNS. The V and J ends lost 4 bases and 4 bases, in that order; junction bases with no gene match: 3. The CDR3 covers 13 residues.

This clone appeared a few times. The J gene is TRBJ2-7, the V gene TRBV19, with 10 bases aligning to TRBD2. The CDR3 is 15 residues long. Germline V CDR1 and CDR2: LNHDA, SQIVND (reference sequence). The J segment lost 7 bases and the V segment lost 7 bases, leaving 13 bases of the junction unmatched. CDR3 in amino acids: CASTPTSGPSWEQYF. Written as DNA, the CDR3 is TGTGCCAGTACTCCGACTAGCGGGCCTTCGTGGGAGCAGTACTTC.